The 10 T cell receptor beta chains presented below share a single source sample, sequenced in a study of T cells expressing NK-cell markers (dated by TCRdb to between 2020 and 2021). The library was produced with 5' RACE. Sequencing took place on an Illumina HiSeq 2000. TCRdb reanalyzed the reads, keeping one entry per CDR3 protein sequence and omitting DNA. This sample's table carries 550,000 or so distinct CDR3 sequences. About 3.6% of the sample is held by the ten biggest clonotypes. Sequenced sample: blood T cells: a sorted CD56 or NKG2C T cell subset, CD4+ or CD8+ T cells, or bulk PBMC T cells (not recorded which). These receptors were obtained from a man between 18 and 29 years old in good health. Donor details come from another sample of the same person, matched by shared clones.

The chain joins TRBV7-2 to TRBJ1-6. The CDR3 sequence is 14 residues long. Germline V CDR1 and CDR2: SGHTA, FQGNSA. The CDR3: CASSLDRVNSPLHF.

This chain joins TRBV12-3 or TRBV12-4 and TRBJ2-2; the D call of TRBD1 rests on TCRdb alone, since no DNA is present to check it. This CDR3 is built from 17 residues. The CDR3 protein is CASSPPRTGSNTGELFF.

The V and J genes are TRBV28 and TRBJ2-7; TCRdb reports TRBD1, a call that lacks DNA to check it against. CDR3 size: 12 residues. CDR1 and CDR2 from the germline V gene are MDHEN and SYDVKM. The CDR3 loop is CASSSLGQGGYF. The full variable domain, in which reference TRBV28 and TRBJ2-7 provide the parts outside the CDR3, is DVKVTQSSRYLVKRTGEKVFLECVQDMDHENMFWYRQDPGLGLRLIYFSYDVKMKEKGDIPEGYSVSREKKERFSLILESASTNQTSMYLCASSSLGQGGYFGPGTRLTVT.

The chain employs TRBV12-3 or TRBV12-4 and TRBJ2-7; without DNA, the TCRdb call of TRBD1 cannot be checked. The CDR3 has 14 amino acids. This CDR3 is CASSQTTGGWEQYF.

CDR3 residues: CASSLQPGHEQYF. V and J are TRBV27 and TRBJ2-7; TCRdb reports TRBD1, a call that lacks DNA to check it against. The CDR3 loop spans 13 amino acids. Germline values: CDR1 MNHEY, CDR2 SMNVEV (reference sequence).

The chain links TRBV30 to TRBJ1-1; TCRdb lists TRBD1, though no DNA is available to test this call. The germline V gene encodes CDR1 GTSNPN and CDR2 SVGIG (reference sequence). The CDR3 contains 13 residues. CDR3 sequence reads: CAWSPRQGSEAFF. The entire variable domain, with the rest obtained from reference TRBV30 and TRBJ1-1, is as follows: SQTIHQWPATLVQPVGSPLSLECTVEGTSNPNLYWYRQAAGRGLQLLFYSVGIGQISSEVPQNLSASRPQDRQFILSSKKLLLSDSGFYLCAWSPRQGSEAFFGQGTRLTVV.

The V and J genes are TRBV5-1 and TRBJ2-7. CDR1 and CDR2 from the germline V gene are SGHRS and YFSETQ. The CDR3 sequence is 12 residues long. This chain's CDR3 is CASSLDRLEQYF.

The chain combines TRBV28 with TRBJ2-7; TCRdb reports TRBD1, a call that lacks DNA to check it against. In germline, CDR1 is MDHEN, CDR2 SYDVKM. This CDR3 has 15 residues. This CDR3 is CASTRPGGSSYEQYF.

The rearrangement joins TRBV5-1 to TRBJ2-2; TCRdb's assignment of TRBD2 cannot be checked, as there is no DNA. The CDR3 has 16 residues. The germline V gene has CDR1 SGHRS and CDR2 YFSETQ. CDR3 sequence reads: CASSFHSGVNTGELFF.

The chain couples TRBV12-3 or TRBV12-4 to TRBJ2-1; without DNA, the TCRdb call of TRBD2 cannot be checked. The CDR3 is 15 amino acids. CDR3 protein: CASSPRARGSNEQFF.